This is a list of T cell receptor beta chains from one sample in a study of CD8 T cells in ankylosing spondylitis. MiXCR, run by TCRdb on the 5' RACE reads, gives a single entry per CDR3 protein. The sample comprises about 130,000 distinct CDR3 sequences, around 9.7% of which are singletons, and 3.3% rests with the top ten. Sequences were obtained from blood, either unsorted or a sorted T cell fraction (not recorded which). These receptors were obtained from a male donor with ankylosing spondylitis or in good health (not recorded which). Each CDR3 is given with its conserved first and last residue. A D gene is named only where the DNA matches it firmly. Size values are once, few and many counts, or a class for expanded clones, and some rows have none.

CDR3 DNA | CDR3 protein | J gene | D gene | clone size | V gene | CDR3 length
TGCAGTGCTAGACCCCTGGGGCTAGAAGGCGGAGAGACCCAGTACTTC | CSARPLGLEGGETQYF | TRBJ2-5 | - | - | TRBV20-1 | 16
TGTGCCAGCAGCCAAGGACAGGGGAGGGGGACCCAGTACTTC | CASSQGQGRGTQYF | TRBJ2-5 | TRBD1 | - | TRBV6-1 | 14
TGCAGTGCCCTGCCCCAAGAGTTCACTGAAGCTTTCTTT | CSALPQEFTEAFF | TRBJ1-1 | - | - | TRBV20-1 | 13
TGCAGTGCAAATCCTACTTTAGCGGGAGACTTCTCCTACGAGCAGTACTTC | CSANPTLAGDFSYEQYF | TRBJ2-7 | TRBD2 | many | TRBV20-1 | 17
TGCAGCGTAGTTCTAGCGGGAGTTGAGCAGTACTTC | CSVVLAGVEQYF | TRBJ2-7 | TRBD2 | - | TRBV29-1 | 12
TGCGCCAGCAGCTCAGACAACTACGAGCAGTACTTC | CASSSDNYEQYF | TRBJ2-7 | - | many | TRBV5-1 | 12
TGCAGTGCCTGGCGCTCCGAGCAGTACTTC | CSAWRSEQYF | TRBJ2-7 | - | many | TRBV20-1 | 10
TGTGCCAGCAGCTTGATGGCAGACTACAATGAGCAGTTCTTC | CASSLMADYNEQFF | TRBJ2-1 | - | many | TRBV5-5 | 14
TGCGCCAGCAGTTATCGACAGGGGAGGGAGACCCAGTACTTC | CASSYRQGRETQYF | TRBJ2-5 | TRBD1 | once | TRBV5-1 | 14
TGCAGTGCCGGGACAGGGCGCTCCTACAATGAGCAGTTCTTC | CSAGTGRSYNEQFF | TRBJ2-1 | TRBD1 | many | TRBV20-1 | 14
TGCAGTGCTAGAGATATACAGACTAGCGTAAACACCGGGGAGCTGTTTTTT | CSARDIQTSVNTGELFF | TRBJ2-2 | TRBD2 | many | TRBV20-1 | 17
TGTGCCAGCAGTTACTCCGGGGGAGGCCGCCCGGGCGGCGAGCAGTACTTC | CASSYSGGGRPGGEQYF | TRBJ2-7 | - | few | TRBV6-5 | 17
TGTGCCAGCTCGCGGGAGAGGAACACCGGGGAGCTGTTTTTT | CASSRERNTGELFF | TRBJ2-2 | TRBD2 | many | TRBV6-1 | 14
TGTGCCAGCAGTTTTTGGACAGGCGGTTTCGAAGAGACCCAGTACTTC | CASSFWTGGFEETQYF | TRBJ2-5 | TRBD1 | many | TRBV12-3/TRBV12-4 | 16
TGTGCCATCAGTGAGTTGTCGAATGAGCAGTTCTTC | CAISELSNEQFF | TRBJ2-1 | - | few | TRBV10-3 | 12
TGTGCCAGCAGTTACAGGGACAACCCCGACGAGCAGTACTTC | CASSYRDNPDEQYF | TRBJ2-7 | - | many | TRBV12-3/TRBV12-4 | 14
TGCGCCAGCAAAGTCCCGAGGAGCGGCCCCGAAGAGACCCAGTACTTC | CASKVPRSGPEETQYF | TRBJ2-5 | - | - | TRBV10-2 | 16
TGTGCCAGCAGCCATACGCGGGAGCTTGGTGAGACCCAGTACTTC | CASSHTRELGETQYF | TRBJ2-5 | TRBD2 | - | TRBV14 | 15
TGTGCCAGTGCCCAACAAAGCGGGAGTCGGGACGAGCAGTACTTC | CASAQQSGSRDEQYF | TRBJ2-7 | TRBD2 | once | TRBV19 | 15
TGTGCCAGCACCTCTCAGGGCGGGTGGGTAACTTTCTTT | CASTSQGGWVTFF | TRBJ1-1 | - | many | TRBV25-1 | 13
TGTGCCAGCAGCTCCCCTGGGGGTACCACTGAAGCTTTCTTT | CASSSPGGTTEAFF | TRBJ1-1 | - | - | TRBV7-2 | 14
TGCGCCAGCAGCTTAGGCCAAATGGGCAGAAACGAGCAGTACTTC | CASSLGQMGRNEQYF | TRBJ2-7 | - | many | TRBV5-1 | 15